Listed below are T cell receptor beta chains from one sample, sequenced in a study of shared clonotypes between healthy human individuals. TCRdb keeps only in-frame clones here, not all; method: immunoSEQ multiplex PCR. This sample has roughly 640,000 clones, with 97% found just once. The source material was naive CD4+ T cells sorted from blood. The receptors originated from a woman aged 25-40 years in good health. Both conserved end residues are trimmed from each CDR3. Each record gives: V gene, J gene, CDR3 protein.

v_gene: TRBV2; j_gene: TRBJ2-7; CDR3aa: ASRDRTGAYEQY
v_gene: TRBV9; j_gene: TRBJ2-2; CDR3aa: ASSSRPSPGELF
v_gene: TRBV6-6; j_gene: TRBJ2-2; CDR3aa: ASSPWGAGTGELF
v_gene: TRBV28; j_gene: TRBJ2-4; CDR3aa: ASSSPSGSRDIQY
v_gene: TRBV27; j_gene: TRBJ1-1; CDR3aa: ASRPGTGETGAF
v_gene: TRBV2; j_gene: TRBJ1-1; CDR3aa: ASSVMNTEAF
v_gene: TRBV5-5; j_gene: TRBJ2-1; CDR3aa: ASSLAPGYNEQF
v_gene: TRBV11-2; j_gene: TRBJ1-2; CDR3aa: ASSYKVEGGLYGYT
v_gene: TRBV6-5; j_gene: NA; CDR3aa: ASSYSIAGAYEQY
v_gene: TRBV7-6; j_gene: TRBJ2-5; CDR3aa: ASSLANKRETQY
v_gene: TRBV11-2; j_gene: TRBJ2-7; CDR3aa: ASTLRGLEGDEQY
v_gene: TRBV5-1; j_gene: TRBJ2-7; CDR3aa: ASSTGGSSYEQY
v_gene: TRBV27; j_gene: TRBJ2-7; CDR3aa: ASSLLGDGPYEQY
v_gene: TRBV7-8; j_gene: TRBJ1-2; CDR3aa: ASSPDRVGYGYT
v_gene: TRBV20-1; j_gene: TRBJ2-3; CDR3aa: SARRSDTQY
v_gene: TRBV30; j_gene: TRBJ2-1; CDR3aa: AWSVTSGRTVEQF
v_gene: TRBV28; j_gene: TRBJ2-1; CDR3aa: ASSGAELNEQF
v_gene: TRBV5-1; j_gene: TRBJ2-7; CDR3aa: ASSRRTGSYEQY
v_gene: TRBV7-9; j_gene: TRBJ2-7; CDR3aa: ASSLALASGRFSYEQY
v_gene: TRBV4-2; j_gene: TRBJ1-5; CDR3aa: ASSLAPGSNQPQH
v_gene: TRBV15; j_gene: TRBJ2-5; CDR3aa: ATSGERSSRGGTQY
v_gene: TRBV2; j_gene: TRBJ1-5; CDR3aa: ASSAGQELSYQPQH
v_gene: TRBV2; j_gene: TRBJ1-3; CDR3aa: ARRSRVFGNTIY
v_gene: TRBV7-3; j_gene: TRBJ2-7; CDR3aa: ASSLETSSYEQY
v_gene: TRBV6-1; j_gene: TRBJ2-7; CDR3aa: ASSVSGTGTYEQY
v_gene: TRBV29-1; j_gene: TRBJ2-1; CDR3aa: SVGASSGGRYNEQF